This T cell receptor beta chain came from a study of blood T cell repertoires in COVID-19. In the study overall: Acute-phase and convalescent COVID-19 samples originated in the United States, Italy and Spain. PBMCs, B-cell-depleted T cells, or T cells provided the cDNA or gDNA that made up the material.

The trim removed 0 bases at V and 3 bases at J, leaving 5 bases unmatched. The CDR3 runs to 15 residues. Germline CDR1 is GTSNPN and CDR2 is SVGIG (reference sequence). In the authors' workflow: Reference gene primer amplification gave estimated nucleated cell counts. Profiling relied on immunoSEQ multiplex PCR, and the TCRdb table lists in-frame clones only, not all of them. V, J and clone size were drawn from that table, and D and trimming were deduced from the DNA. This sample has roughly 210,000 clones; 88% occur once, and the top ten carry around 1.6%. The source material was peripheral blood. V usage is TRBV30 and J usage is TRBJ2-7; 10 positions match TRBD1. The TCR originated in an older man with acute or convalescent COVID-19. The CDR3 sequence: CAWSVRGQGFYEQYF. Here the CDR3 DNA reads TGTGCCTGGAGTGTAAGGGGACAGGGGTTCTACGAGCAGTACTTC.